This T cell receptor beta chain is drawn from a study of T-cell memory formation after mild COVID-19. Study context: Clusters of TCRs were largely donor specific. General study findings and limits: The CD4+ clones that contracted clustered mainly within CM and EM, and the CD8+ clones concentrated in EMRA.

This clonotype was counted only a few times. What it binds is not known. CDR3 size: 14 residues. Germline-derived CDR1 and CDR2 are LGHNA and YNFKEQ. V lost 0 bases to trimming and J lost 6 bases, with 8 bases between them. TCRdb analysed the 5' RACE reads with MiXCR anew, one entry per CDR3 protein. The sample contains around 320,000 distinct CDR3 sequences, roughly an eighth of which appear only once. Sequenced sample: PBMCs or a T cell subset sorted from them (not recorded which). The chain carries TRBV4-2 and TRBJ2-2, with D perhaps matching TRBD1 (6 bases). The source of this sequence is a man between 18 and 35 years old who had mild COVID-19 (a few samples of this study predate the infection). Cell type and time point are not known. DNA for the CDR3: TGTGCCAGCAGCCAAGATTGGGGGCCCGGGGAGCTGTTTTTT. This encodes CASSQDWGPGELFF.